This T cell receptor (beta chain) emerged from a study of T cell changes during pregnancy in multiple sclerosis. Method: immunoSEQ multiplex PCR; TCRdb's copy keeps in-frame clones and lacks some. The table includes roughly 38,000 clones, about 91% detected once. The CDR3 loop spans 16 amino acids. V was clipped by 1 base and J by 9 bases, with 21 bases between them. Germline V CDR1 and CDR2: SGHTA, FQGNSA. This clone occurred a few times. This receptor was identified in a female donor with multiple sclerosis, enrolled in a pregnancy study. The chain recombines TRBV7-2 with TRBJ1-2; D call uncertain. The starting material was CD4+ T cells from peripheral blood mononuclear cells, obtained before pregnancy. This chain's CDR3 is CASSLEATGVGVSYTF. The CDR3 coding sequence is TGTGCCAGCAGCTTAGAGGCAACCGGGGTCGGTGTGAGCTACACCTTC.